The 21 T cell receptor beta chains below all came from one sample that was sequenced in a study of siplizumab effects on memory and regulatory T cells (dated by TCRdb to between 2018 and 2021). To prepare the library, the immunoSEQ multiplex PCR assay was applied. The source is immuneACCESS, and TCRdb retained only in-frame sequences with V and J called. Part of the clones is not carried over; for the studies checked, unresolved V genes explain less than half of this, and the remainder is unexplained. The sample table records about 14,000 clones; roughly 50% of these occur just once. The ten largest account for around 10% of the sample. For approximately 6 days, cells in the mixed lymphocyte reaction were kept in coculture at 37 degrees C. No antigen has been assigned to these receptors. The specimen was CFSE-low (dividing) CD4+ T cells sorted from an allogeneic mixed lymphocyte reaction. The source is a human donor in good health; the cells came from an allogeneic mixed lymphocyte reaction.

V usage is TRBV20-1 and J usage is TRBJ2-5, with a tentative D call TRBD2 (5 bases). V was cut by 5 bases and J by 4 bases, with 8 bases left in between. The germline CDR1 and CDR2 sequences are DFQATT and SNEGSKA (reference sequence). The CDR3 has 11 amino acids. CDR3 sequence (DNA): TGCAGTGCTGCTACTAGAGAGACCCAGTACTTC. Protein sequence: CSAATRETQYF.

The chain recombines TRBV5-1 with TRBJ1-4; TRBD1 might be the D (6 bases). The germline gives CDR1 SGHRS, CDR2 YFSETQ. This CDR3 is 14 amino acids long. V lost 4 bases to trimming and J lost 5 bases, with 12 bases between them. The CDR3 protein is CASSVRGENEKLFF. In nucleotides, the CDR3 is TGCGCCAGCAGCGTCAGGGGTGAGAATGAAAAACTGTTTTTT.

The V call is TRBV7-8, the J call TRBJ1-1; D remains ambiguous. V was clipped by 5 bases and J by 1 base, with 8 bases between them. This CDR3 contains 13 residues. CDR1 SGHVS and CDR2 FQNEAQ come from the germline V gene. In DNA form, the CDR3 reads TGTGCCAGCAGCGTAGATCGGAACACTGAAGCTTTCTTT. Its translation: CASSVDRNTEAFF.

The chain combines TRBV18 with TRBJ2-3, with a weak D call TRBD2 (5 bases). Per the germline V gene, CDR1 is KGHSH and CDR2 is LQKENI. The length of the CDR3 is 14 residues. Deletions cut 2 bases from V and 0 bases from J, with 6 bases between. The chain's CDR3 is CASSPRTSTDTQYF. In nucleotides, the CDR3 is TGTGCCAGCTCACCAAGGACTAGCACAGATACGCAGTATTTT.

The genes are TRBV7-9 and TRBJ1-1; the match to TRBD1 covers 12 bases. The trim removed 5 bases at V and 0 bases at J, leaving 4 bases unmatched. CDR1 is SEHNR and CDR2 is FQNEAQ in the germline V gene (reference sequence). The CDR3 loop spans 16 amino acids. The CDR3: CASSRDRGLVNTEAFF. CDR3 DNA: TGTGCCAGCAGCCGGGACAGGGGGCTTGTGAACACTGAAGCTTTCTTT.

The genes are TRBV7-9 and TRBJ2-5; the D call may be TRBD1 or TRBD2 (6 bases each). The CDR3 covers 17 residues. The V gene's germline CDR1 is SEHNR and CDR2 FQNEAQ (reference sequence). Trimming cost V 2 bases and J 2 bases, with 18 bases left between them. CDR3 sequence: CASSLTPAGQGQETQYF. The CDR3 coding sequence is TGTGCCAGCAGCTTAACCCCGGCGGGGCAGGGGCAAGAGACCCAGTACTTC.

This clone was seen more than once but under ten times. The CDR3 here is CASSLAEQSEAFF. DNA for the CDR3: TGCGCCAGCAGCTTGGCCGAGCAGTCTGAAGCTTTCTTT. The rearrangement joins TRBV5-1 to TRBJ1-1, with D uncertain. V was clipped by 0 bases and J by 6 bases, with 9 bases between them. The CDR3 has 13 amino acids. CDR1 SGHRS and CDR2 YFSETQ come from the germline V gene. Using reference TRBV5-1 and TRBJ1-1 for the parts outside the CDR3, the full variable domain is KAGVTQTPRYLIKTRGQQVTLSCSPISGHRSVSWYQQTPGQGLQFLFEYFSETQRNKGNFPGRFSGRQFSNSRSEMNVSTLELGDSALYLCASSLAEQSEAFFGQGTRLTVV.

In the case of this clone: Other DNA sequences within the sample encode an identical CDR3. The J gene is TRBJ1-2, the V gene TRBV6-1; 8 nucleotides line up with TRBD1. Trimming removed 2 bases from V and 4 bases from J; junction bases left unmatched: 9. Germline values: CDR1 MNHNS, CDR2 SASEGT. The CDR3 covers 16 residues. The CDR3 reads CASSEQGTGGTYGYTF. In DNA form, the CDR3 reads TGTGCCAGCAGTGAACAGGGGACAGGAGGGACCTATGGCTACACCTTC.

CDR3 sequence: CASSLTGGVETEAFF. For the CDR3, the DNA is TGTGCCAGCAGCTTGACAGGGGGAGTAGAGACTGAAGCTTTCTTT. V is TRBV11-2 and J is TRBJ1-1, with 9 bases matching TRBD1. The germline V gene encodes CDR1 SGHAT and CDR2 FQNNGV. With 3 bases clipped from V and 5 bases from J, the junction kept 7 bases outside the gene matches. This CDR3 is built from 15 residues.

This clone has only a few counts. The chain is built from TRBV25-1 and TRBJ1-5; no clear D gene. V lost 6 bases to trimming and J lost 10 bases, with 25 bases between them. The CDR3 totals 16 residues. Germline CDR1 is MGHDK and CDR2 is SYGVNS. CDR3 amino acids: CASRAERPRRWAPQHF. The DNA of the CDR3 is TGTGCCAGCAGGGCGGAAAGGCCACGAAGGTGGGCTCCCCAGCATTTT. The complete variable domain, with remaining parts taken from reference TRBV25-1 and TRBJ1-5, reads EADIYQTPRYLVIGTGKKITLECSQTMGHDKMYWYQQDPGMELHLIHYSYGVNSTEKGDLSSESTVSRIRTEHFPLTLESARPSHTSQYLCASRAERPRRWAPQHFGDGTRLSIL.

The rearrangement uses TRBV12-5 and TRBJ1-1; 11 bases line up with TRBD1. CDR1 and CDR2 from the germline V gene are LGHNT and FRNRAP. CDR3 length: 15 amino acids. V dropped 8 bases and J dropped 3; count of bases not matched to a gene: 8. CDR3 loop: CASWDRGWADTEAFF. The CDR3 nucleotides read TGTGCTAGTTGGGACAGGGGGTGGGCGGACACTGAAGCTTTCTTT.

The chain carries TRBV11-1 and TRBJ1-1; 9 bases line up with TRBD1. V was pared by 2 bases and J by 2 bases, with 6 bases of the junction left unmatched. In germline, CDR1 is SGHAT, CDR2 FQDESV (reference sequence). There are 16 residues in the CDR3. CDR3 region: CASSLPPGQGNTEAFF. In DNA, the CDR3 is TGTGCCAGCAGCTTACCACCGGGACAGGGAAACACTGAAGCTTTCTTT.

CDR3 sequence reads: CASSYSSRGRTGYTF. CDR3 nucleotides: TGTGCCAGCAGTTACTCGTCCAGGGGGCGCACTGGCTACACCTTC. The rearrangement uses TRBV6-5 and TRBJ1-2; 8 bases line up with TRBD1. The CDR3 extends over 15 amino acids. Germline V gene sequence: CDR1 MNHEY, CDR2 SVGAGI. V was pared by 0 bases and J by 7 bases, with 7 bases of the junction left unmatched.

The DNA for the CDR3 is TGTGCCAGCAGTTTTGTCGCCGGGACAGGTTGGGACGAGCAGTACTTC. This gives the protein CASSFVAGTGWDEQYF. V gene TRBV27 combines with J gene TRBJ2-5, with 8 bases that match TRBD1. Gene TRBJ2-7 matches the end of the DNA better, so the J call may be wrong. CDR3 length: 16 residues. Per the germline V gene, CDR1 is MNHEY and CDR2 is SMNVEV (reference sequence).

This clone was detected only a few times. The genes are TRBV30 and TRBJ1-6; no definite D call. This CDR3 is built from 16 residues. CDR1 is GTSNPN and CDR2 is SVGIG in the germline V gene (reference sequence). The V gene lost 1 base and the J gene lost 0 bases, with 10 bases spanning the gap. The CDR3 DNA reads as TGTGCCTGGAGTGATTGGAAGAGCTCCTATAATTCACCCCTCCACTTT. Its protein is CAWSDWKSSYNSPLHF.

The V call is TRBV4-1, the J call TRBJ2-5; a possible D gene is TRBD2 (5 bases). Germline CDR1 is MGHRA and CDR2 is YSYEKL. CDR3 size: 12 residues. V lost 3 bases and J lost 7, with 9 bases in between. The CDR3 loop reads CASSQRAGTQYF. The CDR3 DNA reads TGCGCCAGCAGCCAGAGGGCGGGGACCCAGTACTTC.

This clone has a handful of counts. CDR3 residues: CASSFNGLYGYTF. The CDR3 region has the DNA TGTGCCAGCAGCTTTAACGGACTCTATGGCTACACCTTC. The rearrangement uses TRBV7-9 and TRBJ1-2, with unresolved D. The CDR3 has 13 amino acids. CDR1 is SEHNR, CDR2 FQNEAQ, per germline (reference sequence). V lost 3 bases and J 4 bases, leaving 9 bases between the germline ends.

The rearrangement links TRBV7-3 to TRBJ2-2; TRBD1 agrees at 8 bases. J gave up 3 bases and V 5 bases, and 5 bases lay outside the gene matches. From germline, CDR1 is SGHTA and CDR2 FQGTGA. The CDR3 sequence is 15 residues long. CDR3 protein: CASSRTGTHTGELFF. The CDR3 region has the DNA TGTGCCAGCAGCCGGACAGGGACACACACCGGGGAGCTGTTTTTT.

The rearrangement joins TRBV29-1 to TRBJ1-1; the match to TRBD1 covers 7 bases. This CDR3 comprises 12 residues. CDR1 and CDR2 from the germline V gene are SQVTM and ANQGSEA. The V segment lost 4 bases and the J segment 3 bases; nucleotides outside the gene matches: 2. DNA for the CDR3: TGCAGCGTTGCCAGGGGGTACACTGAAGCTTTCTTT. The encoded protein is CSVARGYTEAFF. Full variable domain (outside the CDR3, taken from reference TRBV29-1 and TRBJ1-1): SAVISQKPSRDICQRGTSLTIQCQVDSQVTMMFWYRQQPGQSLTLIATANQGSEATYESGFVIDKFPISRPNLTFSTLTVSNMSPEDSSIYLCSVARGYTEAFFGQGTRLTVV.

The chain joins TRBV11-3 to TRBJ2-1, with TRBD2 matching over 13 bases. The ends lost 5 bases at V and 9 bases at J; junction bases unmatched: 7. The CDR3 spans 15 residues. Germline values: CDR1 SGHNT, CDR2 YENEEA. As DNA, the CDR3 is TGTGCCAGCAGCCCGGGGACTAGCGGGAAGGGTGAGCAGTTCTTC. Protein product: CASSPGTSGKGEQFF. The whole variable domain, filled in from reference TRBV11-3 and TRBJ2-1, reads EAGVVQSPRYKIIEKKQPVAFWCNPISGHNTLYWYLQNLGQGPELLIRYENEEAVDDSQLPKDRFSAERLKGVDSTLKIQPAELGDSAVYLCASSPGTSGKGEQFFGPGTRLTVL.

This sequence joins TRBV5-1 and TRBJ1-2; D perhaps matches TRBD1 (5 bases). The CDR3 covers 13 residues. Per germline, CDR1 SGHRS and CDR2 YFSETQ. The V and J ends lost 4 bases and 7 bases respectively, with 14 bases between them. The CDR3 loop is CASSTRHGGGYTF. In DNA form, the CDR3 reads TGCGCCAGCAGCACCCGACACGGGGGTGGCTACACCTTC.